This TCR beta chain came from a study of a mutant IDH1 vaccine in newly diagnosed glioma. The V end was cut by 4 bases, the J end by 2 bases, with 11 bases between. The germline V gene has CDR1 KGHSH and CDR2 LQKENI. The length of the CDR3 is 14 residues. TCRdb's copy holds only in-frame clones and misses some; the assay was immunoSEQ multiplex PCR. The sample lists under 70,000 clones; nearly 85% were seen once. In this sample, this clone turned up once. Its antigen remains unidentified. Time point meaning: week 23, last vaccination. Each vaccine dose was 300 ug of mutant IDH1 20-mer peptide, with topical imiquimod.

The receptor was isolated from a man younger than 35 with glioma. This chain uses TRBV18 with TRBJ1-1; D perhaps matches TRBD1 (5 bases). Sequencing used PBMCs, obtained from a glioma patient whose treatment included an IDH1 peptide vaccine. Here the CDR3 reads CASSQQTANTEAFF. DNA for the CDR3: TGTGCCAGCTCACAGCAGACAGCTAACACTGAAGCTTTCTTT.